Listed here is a single T cell receptor (beta chain). TCRdb keeps only in-frame clones here, not all; method: immunoSEQ multiplex PCR. The sample yields approximately 77,000 clones, around 85% seen once. This sample is drawn from a study of OX40 agonist ivuxolimab in advanced cancers. The overall study: Patients treated during dose escalation were battling hepatocellular carcinoma, melanoma, renal cell or head and neck cancer. A male proportion of approximately 80% was recorded, with mean age about 60 years and range about 20 to 90. Enrollees could have had prior anti-PD-1, anti-PD-L1 or anti-CTLA-4 therapy, which around 43% had received.

Cycle 7 day 1, cycle 4 day 1, and baseline were the timepoints at which blood was sampled. There are 12 residues in the CDR3. The germline V gene has CDR1 SGHRS and CDR2 YFSETQ. With 4 bases removed from V and 0 bases from J, the gap between germline ends came to 4 bases. Specimen: CD4+ or CD8+ T cells sorted from blood, collected in a trial of the OX40 agonist ivuxolimab. This TCR was recovered from an adult with an advanced solid tumor such as melanoma, head and neck, liver or kidney cancer. The chain carries TRBV5-1 and TRBJ1-1; D is unclear. For the CDR3, the DNA is TGCGCCAGCAGCCATATGAACACTGAAGCTTTCTTT. Encoded protein: CASSHMNTEAFF.